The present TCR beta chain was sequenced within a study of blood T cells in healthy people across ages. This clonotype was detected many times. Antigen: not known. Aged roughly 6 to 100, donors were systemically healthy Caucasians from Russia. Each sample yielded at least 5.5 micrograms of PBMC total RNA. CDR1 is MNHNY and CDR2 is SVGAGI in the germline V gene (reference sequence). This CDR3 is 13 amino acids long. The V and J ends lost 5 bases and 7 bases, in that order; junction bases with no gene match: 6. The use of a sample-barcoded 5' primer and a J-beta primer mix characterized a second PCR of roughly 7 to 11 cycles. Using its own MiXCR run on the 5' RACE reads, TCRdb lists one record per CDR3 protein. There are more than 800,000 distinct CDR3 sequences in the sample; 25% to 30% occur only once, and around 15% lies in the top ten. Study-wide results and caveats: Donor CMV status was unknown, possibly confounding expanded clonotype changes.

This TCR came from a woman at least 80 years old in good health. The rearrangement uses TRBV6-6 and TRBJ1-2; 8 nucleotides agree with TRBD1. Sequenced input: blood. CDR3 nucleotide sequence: TGTGCCAGCAGTCTTCAGGGGGCGGGTGGCTACACCTTC. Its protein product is CASSLQGAGGYTF.